This T cell receptor beta chain was obtained from a study of response to subunit inactivated influenza vaccine. In the case of this clonotype: Its antigen is as yet unknown.

TCRdb called the RT-PCR reads again in MiXCR, with one record for every CDR3 protein. The table records 600,000 to 850,000 distinct CDR3 sequences, 14% of them present only once. Whole-study findings and limits: Each seasonal flu vaccination may recruit only limited new T cells, authors suggested.

This CDR3 is built from 15 residues. With V trimmed by 8 bases and J by 7 bases, 12 bases remained unmatched. Germline CDR1 and CDR2: SNHLY and FYNNEI. This specimen consisted of PBMCs from blood, obtained 14 days before vaccination. The clonotype comes from a man over 45 who received an inactivated influenza vaccine. The chain recombines TRBV2 with TRBJ2-2; 8 nucleotides match TRBD2. The CDR3 nucleotides read TGTGCCAGCCAGACGGGGGGGGGCCCCCGCGGGGAGCTGTTTTTT. This translates into CASQTGGGPRGELFF.